The clone carrying this T cell receptor (beta chain) is a singleton in its sample. Its target is unknown. The PCR used 60 Vbeta and 13 Jbeta primers. The assay was immunoSEQ multiplex PCR, and TCRdb's table has in-frame clones only and misses some. Of approximately 130,000 clones detected, about two thirds appear once; the ten largest clones hold over 2%. The entry originates in a study of cytomegalovirus exposure and HLA in healthy donors. Study-wide results and caveats: Among TCR beta chains, those listed as cytomegalovirus-associated numbered about 150. Later on, an analysis found that several of the most significant clusters appeared to be linked to common viral pathogens, which included parvovirus B19. Presence/absence comparisons presumed near-even sequencing depth among donors.

The receptor comes from a woman aged 55-75 years in good health and CMV-seropositive. Material for sequencing was PBMCs.

The DNA of the CDR3 is TGTGCCAGCAGCAAAGGAGACAGGGTTGGGAACACCGGGGAGCTGTTTTTT. Translating gives CASSKGDRVGNTGELFF. The V call is TRBV21-1, the J call TRBJ2-2; TRBD1, the table's D call, was not compared with the DNA. TRBV21-1 is a pseudogene. The CDR3 contains 17 residues.